The present T cell receptor (beta chain) was sequenced within a study of cytomegalovirus exposure and HLA in healthy donors. About the study: Among the approximately 400 genotyped donors, 81% were placed in the Caucasian-associated ancestry cluster. Study results and limitations: Some public TCRs appeared in many individuals, while most sequences were rare. The majority of CMV-associated TCR beta chains were reported as apparently HLA-restricted in a later analysis.

Per the germline V gene, CDR1 is SGHRS and CDR2 is YFSETQ. J was trimmed by 3 bases and V by 2 bases; bases with no gene match: 3. The CDR3 sequence is 15 residues long. About this clone: The antigen is unknown.

The PCR made use of 60 Vbeta and 13 Jbeta primers. Sequencing used immunoSEQ multiplex PCR; TCRdb keeps in-frame clones, though not all of them. Counted here are 150,000 to 200,000 clones, 70% to 90% occurring once; the ten biggest clones make up around 2.2%. The source is a woman aged 30 to 39 in good health and CMV-seronegative. The V call is TRBV5-1, the J call TRBJ2-2; 8 bases are shared with TRBD2. Sequenced material: PBMCs. The DNA for the CDR3 is TGCGCCAGCAGCTTCGGGGGGGCAGACACCGGGGAGCTGTTTTTT. Protein: CASSFGGADTGELFF.